Below are 14 T cell receptor beta chains sequenced from a single sample in a study of blood T cells in healthy people across ages. With a J-beta primer mix and a sample-barcoded 5' primer, a second PCR ran about 7 to 12 cycles. One entry per CDR3 protein results from TCRdb running MiXCR on the 5' RACE reads. The profile shows some 800,000 distinct CDR3 sequences, 40% to 50% of them singletons. The sequencing input was blood. These receptors came from a man aged 55 to 70 in good health.

The chain carries TRBV29-1 and TRBJ1-1, with unresolved D. CDR3 size: 13 residues. CDR1 and CDR2 (germline): SQVTM, ANQGSEA. Trimming left V 3 bases short and J 0 bases short, with 8 bases between. CDR3 sequence: CSVDGGVNTEAFF. For the CDR3, the DNA is TGCAGCGTTGACGGCGGAGTGAACACTGAAGCTTTCTTT.

This clonotype was observed once. One junction end does not reproduce the germline sequence, and a read error may be involved. The rearrangement joins TRBV25-1 to TRBJ2-5, with a possible D match to TRBD2 (6 bases). Looked up from germline, CDR1 is MGHDK and CDR2 is SYGVNS. This CDR3 spans 15 amino acids. The CDR3 sequence is CVSSEYRGIKETQYF. CDR3 DNA sequence: TGTGTCAGCAGTGAATATCGGGGGATTAAAGAGACCCAGTACTTC.

The rearrangement links TRBV7-3 to TRBJ2-3; D is unresolved. The CDR3 runs 14 residues. V lost 0 bases and J lost 5, with 9 bases in between. Germline V gene sequence: CDR1 SGHTA, CDR2 FQGTGA. The CDR3 here is CASSLTQSGDTQYF. CDR3 sequence (DNA): TGTGCCAGCAGCTTAACCCAATCAGGAGATACGCAGTATTTT. The complete variable domain, with remaining parts taken from reference TRBV7-3 and TRBJ2-3, reads GAGVSQTPSNKVTEKGKYVELRCDPISGHTALYWYRQSLGQGPEFLIYFQGTGAADDSGLPNDRFFAVRPEGSVSTLKIQRTERGDSAVYLCASSLTQSGDTQYFGPGTRLTVL.

The V and J genes are TRBV30 and TRBJ2-4, with D unresolved. Germline CDR1 is GTSNPN and CDR2 is SVGIG (reference sequence). V lost 3 bases and J lost 1, with 4 bases in between. The CDR3 loop spans 12 amino acids. The CDR3 DNA reads as TGTGCCTGGAGGGAGGCCAAAAACATTCAGTACTTC. Its translation: CAWREAKNIQYF.

The V gene is TRBV15, the J gene TRBJ1-1, with D uncertain. Trimming left V 0 bases short and J 5 bases short, with 7 bases between. Germline assignment: CDR1 LNHNV and CDR2 YYDKDF (reference sequence). The CDR3 totals 13 residues. In nucleotides, the CDR3 is TGTGCCACCAGCAGAGATTTGGGTACTGAAGCTTTCTTT. This sequence encodes CATSRDLGTEAFF.

The rearrangement uses TRBV4-1 and TRBJ2-7; 7 bases are shared with TRBD2. Germline lookup yields CDR1 MGHRA and CDR2 YSYEKL. V was pared by 2 bases and J by 5 bases, with 6 bases of the junction left unmatched. The CDR3 contains 14 residues. Written as DNA, the CDR3 is TGCGCCAGCAGCCAACGGGACCGGGGGGACGAGCAGTACTTC. It specifies CASSQRDRGDEQYF.

This sequence joins TRBV4-3 and TRBJ2-7; the D call may be TRBD1 or TRBD2 (5 bases each). Germline CDR1 and CDR2: LGHNA and YSLEER. The CDR3 totals 17 residues. V dropped 2 bases and J dropped 2 bases, with 19 bases sitting between them. The CDR3 bases are TGCGCCAGCAGCCAATATAAATCTTCCGGGGCCCCCTACGAGCAGTACTTC. It is translated as CASSQYKSSGAPYEQYF.

This sequence joins TRBV7-2 and TRBJ1-2, with a possible D match to TRBD1 (6 bases). The V end was cut by 5 bases, the J end by 5 bases, with 15 bases between. Germline V CDR1 and CDR2: SGHTA, FQGNSA. The CDR3 totals 14 residues. CDR3 coding DNA: TGTGCCAGCAGCGGACAGACAGGCGGTTATGGCTACACCTTC. Protein product: CASSGQTGGYGYTF.

This chain joins TRBV29-1 and TRBJ1-4; the D is unclear. Germline CDR1 is SQVTM and CDR2 is ANQGSEA. The CDR3 loop spans 12 amino acids. Trimming removed 4 bases from V and 8 bases from J, with 11 bases in between. In DNA form, the CDR3 reads TGCAGCGTTGCACAGCAAACCGAAAAACTGTTTTTT. Translating it yields CSVAQQTEKLFF.

Only a few counts were recorded for this clonotype. The V call is TRBV4-1, the J call TRBJ2-5; the D gene is possibly TRBD2 (6 bases). Trimming removed 2 bases from V and 6 bases from J, with 13 bases in between. Germline V gene sequence: CDR1 MGHRA, CDR2 YSYEKL. The CDR3 is 14 residues long. CDR3 in DNA: TGCGCCAGCAGCCAAACGGTGGGACTGCAGACCCAGTACTTC. It is translated as CASSQTVGLQTQYF.

J is TRBJ2-7 and V is TRBV20-1, with 7 nucleotides matching TRBD1. This CDR3 is built from 14 residues. Germline trimming cut 5 bases from V and 4 bases from J; bases unmatched to any gene: 11. Germline CDR1 DFQATT, CDR2 SNEGSKA (reference sequence). CDR3 DNA: TGCAGTGCTGGGCCAGGGACAGAGCATTACGAGCAGTACTTC. This encodes CSAGPGTEHYEQYF.

This clonotype was observed a few times. This chain uses TRBV6-1 with TRBJ2-7; D ambiguous. Trimming shortened V by 4 bases and J by 0 bases, and 16 bases separated the two germline ends. CDR1 and CDR2 (germline): MNHNS, SASEGT. CDR3 length: 16 amino acids. The CDR3 here is CASSAFWASDSYEQYF. CDR3 nucleotide sequence: TGTGCCAGCAGTGCTTTTTGGGCGTCGGACTCCTACGAGCAGTACTTC.

This rearrangement joins TRBV28 to TRBJ1-6; D is ambiguous. Between the trimmed V and J ends, which lost 8 bases and 0 bases, there was a span of 5 bases. This CDR3 is built from 13 residues. CDR1 is MDHEN, CDR2 SYDVKM, per germline. This chain's CDR3 is CASVYSYNSPLHF. CDR3 DNA sequence: TGTGCCAGCGTATACTCCTATAATTCACCCCTCCACTTT.

The genes are TRBV12-3 or TRBV12-4 and TRBJ2-7; D is undetermined. The ends were cut back, 2 bases at V and 2 bases at J, with 16 bases in the middle. The CDR3 length is 16 residues. The CDR3 region is CASSLSAAASTYEQYF. The CDR3 DNA reads TGTGCCAGCAGTTTATCGGCGGCTGCCTCGACCTACGAGCAGTACTTC.